One and the same sample provided the 27 T cell receptor beta chains below, sequenced in a study of siplizumab effects on memory and regulatory T cells. Assay used: immunoSEQ multiplex PCR; TCRdb lists only in-frame clones, some missing. In the table there are approximately 100,000 clones, 90% to 95% of which are singletons. Sequenced sample: Tregs sorted from blood. Receptors originate from a human donor in good health.

The chain employs TRBV6-1 and TRBJ2-3; maybe TRBD2 (5 bases). Between the trimmed V and J ends, which lost 6 bases and 6 bases, there was a span of 7 bases. The CDR3 is made up of 11 amino acids. Germline CDR1 reads MNHNS; CDR2 reads SASEGT. CDR3 in DNA: TGTGCCAGCAGCGGGGTGGATACGCAGTATTTT. Amino acids: CASSGVDTQYF.

The chain recombines TRBV7-9 with TRBJ2-7; 11 bases align to TRBD2. Germline values: CDR1 SEHNR, CDR2 FQNEAQ (reference sequence). With 5 bases clipped from V and 4 bases from J, the junction kept 7 bases outside the gene matches. This CDR3 comprises 15 residues. The CDR3 here is CASSKPTSGRYEQYF. CDR3 DNA: TGTGCCAGCAGCAAGCCTACTAGCGGGAGATACGAGCAGTACTTC.

The chain is built from TRBV5-1 and TRBJ2-3; TRBD2 might be the D (6 bases). The CDR3 has 13 residues. CDR1 is SGHRS, CDR2 YFSETQ, per germline. V was clipped by 0 bases and J by 9 bases, with 11 bases between them. The CDR3 loop reads CASSLDGRGTQYF. In DNA, the CDR3 is TGCGCCAGCAGCTTGGACGGTCGGGGGACGCAGTATTTT.

The chain employs TRBV7-9 and TRBJ2-7, with 10 bases identical to TRBD2. Germline assignment: CDR1 SEHNR and CDR2 FQNEAQ (reference sequence). The length of the CDR3 is 17 residues. V shed 1 base and J 1 base; nucleotides not matched to a gene: 7. The CDR3 spells CASSLEYRTSGSYEQYF. Written as DNA, the CDR3 is TGTGCCAGCAGCTTAGAATATAGGACTAGCGGTTCCTACGAGCAGTACTTC.

The rearrangement joins TRBV6-5 to TRBJ1-1, with D unresolved. V was trimmed by 3 bases and J by 4 bases, leaving 6 bases between them. Germline V CDR1 and CDR2: MNHEY, SVGAGI. This CDR3 has 12 amino acids. The CDR3 region has the DNA TGTGCCAGCAGTTATTGGGGCACTGAAGCTTTCTTT. This translates into CASSYWGTEAFF.

J is TRBJ2-2 and V is TRBV7-9, with 9 bases fitting TRBD1. Germline V gives CDR1 SEHNR, CDR2 FQNEAQ (reference sequence). This CDR3 contains 15 residues. The ends lost 5 bases at V and 4 bases at J; junction bases unmatched: 5. CDR3 sequence reads: CASSHGDRVTGELFF. Written as DNA, the CDR3 is TGTGCCAGCAGCCATGGGGACAGGGTCACCGGGGAGCTGTTTTTT.

The chain uses TRBV7-9 and TRBJ2-2; D is tentatively TRBD1 or TRBD2 (5 bases each). The CDR3 is 15 amino acids. V dropped 11 bases and J dropped 0 bases, with 16 bases sitting between them. Germline V gives CDR1 SEHNR, CDR2 FQNEAQ (reference sequence). The CDR3 nucleotides read TGTGCCGTCTACCGGGGCGCCGCGAACACCGGGGAGCTGTTTTTT. The encoded protein is CAVYRGAANTGELFF.

CDR3 region: CASSLVRDAQIRDTQYF. The CDR3 DNA reads TGCGCCAGCAGCTTGGTCCGAGACGCCCAAATTCGAGATACGCAGTATTTT. The V call is TRBV5-1, the J call TRBJ2-3; D gene ambiguous. This CDR3 region has 17 residues. V gave up 0 bases and J gave up 5 bases, with 19 bases separating them. CDR1 is SGHRS, CDR2 YFSETQ, per germline. Full variable domain (rest looked up from reference TRBV5-1 and TRBJ2-3): KAGVTQTPRYLIKTRGQQVTLSCSPISGHRSVSWYQQTPGQGLQFLFEYFSETQRNKGNFPGRFSGRQFSNSRSEMNVSTLELGDSALYLCASSLVRDAQIRDTQYFGPGTRLTVL.

This rearrangement joins TRBV23-1 to TRBJ1-5, with a tentative D call TRBD1 (6 bases). TRBV23-1 qualifies as an ORF whose function is uncertain. Trimming removed 0 bases from V and 0 bases from J, with 24 bases in between. The CDR3 spans 21 residues. The CDR3 bases are TGCGCCAGCAGTCAATCGTTTAAGAACAGGGACTTCGGAGTTAGCAATCAGCCCCAGCATTTT. Amino acids: CASSQSFKNRDFGVSNQPQHF.

The genes are TRBV11-2 and TRBJ1-1; no clear D gene. V lost 1 base, J lost 6 bases, and 6 bases lay in between. Looked up from germline, CDR1 is SGHAT and CDR2 is FQNNGV. The CDR3 runs 12 residues. The CDR3 loop is CASSLGFPEAFF. The CDR3 bases are TGTGCCAGCAGCTTAGGATTTCCTGAAGCTTTCTTT. The variable domain in full, completed from reference TRBV11-2 and TRBJ1-1, reads EAGVAQSPRYKIIEKRQSVAFWCNPISGHATLYWYQQILGQGPKLLIQFQNNGVVDDSQLPKDRFSAERLKGVDSTLKIQPAKLEDSAVYLCASSLGFPEAFFGQGTRLTVV.

The chain recombines TRBV29-1 with TRBJ1-5; no clear D gene. V shed 5 bases and J shed 7 bases, with 15 bases lying between them. CDR1 and CDR2 (germline): SQVTM, ANQGSEA. This CDR3 comprises 13 residues. CDR3 in DNA: TGCAGCGTTCCGGGCCCCAAGGACCAGCCCCAGCATTTT. It is translated as CSVPGPKDQPQHF.

With regard to this clone: The same CDR3 can be traced to other DNA sequences in this sample. The V and J genes are TRBV19 and TRBJ2-1; D uncertain. V lost 3 bases and J lost 7, with 4 bases in between. The CDR3 is 11 residues long. The V gene's germline CDR1 is LNHDA and CDR2 SQIVND (reference sequence). CDR3 sequence (DNA): TGTGCCAGTAGTATTCGTAATGAGCAGTTCTTC. Translation gives CASSIRNEQFF.

This clone was detected only once. This rearrangement joins TRBV6-1 to TRBJ2-7; D ambiguous. The germline V and J ends were trimmed by 5 bases and 1 base, with 3 bases remaining between them. The CDR3 is 11 residues long. Germline V gene sequence: CDR1 MNHNS, CDR2 SASEGT. The CDR3, as DNA: TGTGCCAGCAGTCCATCCTACGAGCAGTACTTC. It yields the protein CASSPSYEQYF.

The rearrangement uses TRBV7-9 and TRBJ2-7; 11 bases are a match to TRBD2. In germline, CDR1 is SEHNR, CDR2 FQNEAQ (reference sequence). J lost 4 bases, V lost 4 bases, and 3 bases had no gene match. The length of the CDR3 is 14 residues. The CDR3 here is CASSSLAGVYEQYF. The CDR3 nucleotides read TGTGCCAGCAGCTCACTAGCGGGAGTGTACGAGCAGTACTTC.

J is TRBJ2-3 and V is TRBV5-1, with a weak D call TRBD1 (8 bases). This CDR3 region has 15 residues. The V end lost 3 bases, the J end lost 8 bases, and 19 bases lay between the germline ends. CDR1 is SGHRS and CDR2 is YFSETQ in the germline V gene. The DNA of the CDR3 is TGCGCCAGCAGCTGGAGCGGGGACAGGAGGAGTACGCAGTATTTT. It translates to CASSWSGDRRSTQYF.

The J gene is TRBJ2-2, the V gene TRBV5-6; perhaps TRBD2 as D (5 bases). CDR1 and CDR2 (germline): SGHDT, YYEEEE. V was shortened by 4 bases and J by 7 bases, with 14 bases between the two germline ends. The CDR3 sequence is 14 residues long. The DNA of the CDR3 is TGTGCCAGCAGCCAATTTAGCGTTGTCGGGGAGCTGTTTTTT. As protein: CASSQFSVVGELFF.

The V and J genes are TRBV5-1 and TRBJ2-5; 9 nucleotides line up with TRBD1. TRBJ2-7 explains the end of the DNA better; the J call may be wrong. This CDR3 has 13 residues. The germline gives CDR1 SGHRS, CDR2 YFSETQ. Here the CDR3 DNA reads TGCGCCAGCAGCTCGACAGGGGGCTACGAGCAGTACTTC. It translates to CASSSTGGYEQYF.

CDR3 sequence reads: CASSYIRTSGITYEQYF. The CDR3 DNA sequence: TGCGCCAGCAGCTATATTAGGACTAGCGGGATCACCTACGAGCAGTACTTC. This rearrangement joins TRBV5-1 to TRBJ2-7; TRBD2 matches 12 bases. This CDR3 contains 17 residues. V dropped 3 bases and J dropped 2; count of bases not matched to a gene: 9. CDR1 and CDR2 from the germline V gene are SGHRS and YFSETQ.

The V and J genes are TRBV10-1 and TRBJ2-3; the D gene is possibly TRBD1 (5 bases). The CDR3 is 17 residues long. V lost 0 bases, J lost 0 bases, and 13 bases lay in between. Germline V gene lookup returns CDR1 WNHNN and CDR2 SYGVQD (reference sequence). The CDR3 coding sequence is TGCGCCAGCAGTGAGTCTATGGGGCCCGGTAGCACAGATACGCAGTATTTT. It is translated as CASSESMGPGSTDTQYF.

V is TRBV7-8 and J is TRBJ2-5; D may be TRBD2 (6 bases). The CDR3 consists of 14 residues. V lost 2 bases and J 4 bases, leaving 11 bases between the germline ends. Germline V gives CDR1 SGHVS, CDR2 FQNEAQ. Here the CDR3 reads CASSLWLALETQYF. The CDR3 bases are TGTGCCAGCAGCTTATGGCTAGCGTTAGAGACCCAGTACTTC.

The chain combines TRBV5-1 with TRBJ2-1, with TRBD2 matching over 7 bases. V was pared by 5 bases and J by 2 bases, with 13 bases of the junction left unmatched. This CDR3 region has 17 residues. Germline V gene sequence: CDR1 SGHRS, CDR2 YFSETQ. CDR3 nucleotides: TGCGCCAGCAGGCCCGGGGCTAGCGGAACCACCTACAATGAGCAGTTCTTC. Translating it yields CASRPGASGTTYNEQFF.

The chain uses TRBV10-3 and TRBJ1-3, with 11 bases that match TRBD1. The germline CDR1 and CDR2 sequences are ENHRY and SYGVKD. V shed 4 bases, J shed 0 bases, and the junction held 2 bases outside the gene matches. The CDR3 is 16 residues long. CDR3 coding DNA: TGTGCCATCAGTGGGGACAGGGGGGTCTCTGGAAACACCATATATTTT. Its translation: CAISGDRGVSGNTIYF.

The chain couples TRBV10-2 to TRBJ2-7; no definite D call. Germline CDR1 reads WSHSY; CDR2 reads SAAADI. The CDR3 runs 13 residues. V dropped 3 bases and J dropped 1 base, with 7 bases sitting between them. CDR3 sequence reads: CASSDLSSYEQYF. The CDR3 nucleotides are TGCGCCAGCAGTGACCTATCTTCCTACGAGCAGTACTTC.

The rearrangement links TRBV28 to TRBJ2-2; 16 nucleotides match TRBD2. After removal of 7 bases from V and 7 bases from J, the junction contained 9 bases not matched to a gene. Germline CDR1 MDHEN, CDR2 SYDVKM. CDR3 length: 17 residues. The CDR3: CASTPGLAGGNGGELFF. The CDR3 nucleotides read TGTGCCAGCACCCCGGGACTAGCGGGAGGGAATGGCGGGGAGCTGTTTTTT.

The V gene is TRBV14, the J gene TRBJ2-3; 8 bases are a match to TRBD2. There are 13 residues in the CDR3. Germline V gene sequence: CDR1 SGHDN, CDR2 FVKESK. V shed 4 bases and J 4 bases; nucleotides not matched to a gene: 1. CDR3 loop: CASSLGGADTQYF. The CDR3 region has the DNA TGTGCCAGCAGCCTCGGGGGGGCAGATACGCAGTATTTT.

The J gene is TRBJ1-1, the V gene TRBV5-6, with D tentatively TRBD1 (5 bases). The V gene's germline CDR1 is SGHDT and CDR2 YYEEEE. CDR3 length: 17 amino acids. V gave up 2 bases and J gave up 0 bases, with 17 bases separating them. CDR3 residues: CASSFFRASGLNTEAFF. The CDR3 DNA sequence: TGTGCCAGCAGCTTTTTTCGTGCGTCGGGACTGAACACTGAAGCTTTCTTT.

The chain uses TRBV5-6 and TRBJ1-4, with D possibly TRBD1 on 6 matching bases. The V and J ends lost 3 bases and 6 bases respectively, with 12 bases between them. The CDR3 has 14 amino acids. The germline V gene encodes CDR1 SGHDT and CDR2 YYEEEE. This chain's CDR3 is CASSSQGFYEKLFF. Written as DNA, the CDR3 is TGTGCCAGCAGCTCACAGGGTTTTTATGAAAAACTGTTTTTT.